This T cell receptor (beta chain) stems from a study of shared clonotypes between healthy human individuals. At the level of the study: Researchers assigned three CD4 naive, three CD4 memory, two CD8 naive and one CD8 memory plate to each donor.

Measured with immunoSEQ multiplex PCR; TCRdb has only the in-frame clones, and not every one. The table includes roughly 890,000 clones, approximately 92% detected once. The naive CD8 subset, CD45RO-negative cells positively selected for CCR7, excluded terminally differentiated effector memory CD45RA+ cells. Healthy HIV-negative adults without recent acute infections or vaccinations served as donors. Nashville, Tennessee was home to all donors, each a Caucasian adult. This CDR3 spans 17 amino acids. The germline V gene has CDR1 MNHEY and CDR2 SMNVEV (reference sequence). V trimming: 4 bases; J trimming: 5 bases; junction bases outside the gene matches: 11. On this clone: Its specificity is not known.

Study-level findings and limits: Among several donors, about 5% of naive CD4 clonotypes were found in common.

The TCR comes from a man aged 25 to 45 in good health. The specimen was naive CD8+ T cells sorted from blood. The V call is TRBV27, the J call TRBJ2-2; 9 bases match TRBD2. The chain's CDR3 is CASSSLGLALKTGELFF. The CDR3, as DNA: TGTGCCAGCAGTTCACTGGGACTAGCTTTAAAAACCGGGGAGCTGTTTTTT.